Listed here are 9 T cell receptor beta chains from one sample, sequenced in a study of cytomegalovirus exposure and HLA in healthy donors. The method was immunoSEQ multiplex PCR; TCRdb's version includes in-frame clones alone and lacks a portion of them. The repertoire holds about 54,000 clones, with more than 70% as singletons. The sample was PBMCs. The receptors stem from a woman aged 18-29 years in good health and CMV-seropositive.

This sequence joins TRBV19 and TRBJ1-4; perhaps TRBD1 as D (6 bases). From germline, CDR1 is LNHDA and CDR2 SQIVND (reference sequence). Trimming stripped 6 bases from V and 8 bases from J, with 16 bases between. This CDR3 comprises 14 residues. CDR3 DNA sequence: TGTGCCAGTAGACAGGCAGGGGTCGGAGAAAAACTGTTTTTT. Its protein product is CASRQAGVGEKLFF.

This sequence joins TRBV7-9 and TRBJ1-1; TRBD1 matches at 10 bases. The CDR3 runs to 13 residues. Germline V gives CDR1 SEHNR, CDR2 FQNEAQ (reference sequence). Losses at the gene ends were 4 bases for V and 12 bases for J; bases not matched to a gene: 8. For the CDR3, the DNA is TGTGCCAGCAGCTGGGTTGGGGGACAGGGGTCTTTCTTT. This gives the protein CASSWVGGQGSFF.

The chain links TRBV5-1 to TRBJ1-2; weak D call: TRBD1 (6 bases). Germline CDR1 is SGHRS and CDR2 is YFSETQ. CDR3 length: 15 amino acids. V lost 4 bases to trimming and J lost 5 bases, with 18 bases between them. The chain's CDR3 is CASSTAGTRGYGYTF. DNA of the CDR3: TGCGCCAGCAGCACGGCCGGGACCAGGGGTTATGGCTACACCTTC.

This clone was seen only a few times. The gene calls are TRBV9 and TRBJ1-6, with D possibly TRBD1 on 6 matching bases. The length of the CDR3 is 16 residues. The V gene lost 2 bases and the J gene lost 7 bases, with 16 bases spanning the gap. The germline CDR1 and CDR2 sequences are SGDLS and YYNGEE. The DNA for the CDR3 is TGTGCCAGCAGCGTTGCGTCTACCGGGACAAATTCACCCCTCCACTTT. This encodes CASSVASTGTNSPLHF.

This chain joins TRBV9 and TRBJ2-1; tentative D call: TRBD1 (7 bases). Germline CDR1 and CDR2: SGDLS and YYNGEE. Trimming removed 3 bases from V and 4 bases from J, with 17 bases in between. The CDR3 loop spans 16 amino acids. CDR3 nucleotides: TGTGCCAGCAGCGCGACGGAGGGGGCGGGTTACAATGAGCAGTTCTTC. Its translation is CASSATEGAGYNEQFF.

This clone showed up just once. The V gene is TRBV28, the J gene TRBJ2-7, with TRBD1 identical over 7 bases. From germline, CDR1 is MDHEN and CDR2 SYDVKM. This CDR3 is built from 14 residues. V was pared by 3 bases and J by 3 bases, with 5 bases of the junction left unmatched. The CDR3 bases are TGTGCCAGCAGTTTCACCCCAGGGGGCTACGAGCAGTACTTC. It is translated as CASSFTPGGYEQYF.

V gene TRBV19 combines with J gene TRBJ1-4, with 7 bases fitting TRBD1. With 5 bases clipped from V and 7 bases from J, the junction kept 7 bases outside the gene matches. The CDR3 totals 14 residues. CDR1 is LNHDA and CDR2 is SQIVND in the germline V gene (reference sequence). The CDR3 reads CASSALDRAEKLFF. CDR3 sequence (DNA): TGTGCCAGTAGTGCCCTAGACAGGGCTGAAAAACTGTTTTTT.

This clone was found a few times. Here the CDR3 reads CASSSTGETGELFF. The DNA for the CDR3 is TGTGCCAGCAGTTCAACAGGGGAGACCGGGGAGCTGTTTTTT. The rearrangement links TRBV28 to TRBJ2-2, with 7 bases aligning to TRBD1. J lost 5 bases, V lost 4 bases, and 4 bases had no gene match. CDR1 is MDHEN and CDR2 is SYDVKM in the germline V gene. The CDR3 has 14 amino acids.

J is TRBJ2-1 and V is TRBV19; 11 positions match TRBD2. The CDR3 runs to 15 residues. Trimming removed 2 bases from V and 7 bases from J; junction bases left unmatched: 4. Per the germline V gene, CDR1 is LNHDA and CDR2 is SQIVND (reference sequence). The CDR3 spells CASSIIAGGPNEQFF. DNA for the CDR3: TGTGCCAGTAGTATAATAGCGGGGGGGCCGAATGAGCAGTTCTTC.